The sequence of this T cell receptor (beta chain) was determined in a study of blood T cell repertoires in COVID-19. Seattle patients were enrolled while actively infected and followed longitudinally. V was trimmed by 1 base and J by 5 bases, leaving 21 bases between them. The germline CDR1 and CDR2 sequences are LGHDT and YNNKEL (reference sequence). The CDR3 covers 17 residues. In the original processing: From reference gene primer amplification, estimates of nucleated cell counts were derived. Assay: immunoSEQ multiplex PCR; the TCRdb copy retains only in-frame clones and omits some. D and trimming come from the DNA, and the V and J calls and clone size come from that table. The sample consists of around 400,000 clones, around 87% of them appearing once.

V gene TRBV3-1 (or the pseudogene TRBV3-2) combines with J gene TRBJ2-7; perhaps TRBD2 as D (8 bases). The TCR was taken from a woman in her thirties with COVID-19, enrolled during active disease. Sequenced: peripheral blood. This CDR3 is CASSQVAPAGDRDEQYF. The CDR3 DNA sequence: TGTGCCAGCAGCCAAGTAGCGCCAGCGGGAGACAGGGACGAGCAGTACTTC.